This T cell receptor beta chain was sequenced during a study of T cells in Graves' hyperthyroidism and ophthalmopathy. At the level of the study: Staff took peripheral blood when the initial diagnosis was made, before any treatment began.

This clonotype has ten or more counts. Its antigen is not known. CDR3 length: 12 amino acids. V lost 6 bases to trimming and J lost 4 bases, with 10 bases between them. RNA transcripts were the template for amplifying TCR beta CDR3 regions. Primed by the HTBI set, a first-round RT-PCR was run on the TCR CDR3. TCRdb itself ran the multiplex PCR reads through MiXCR, one entry per CDR3 protein. Here the sample spans about 610,000 distinct CDR3 sequences, roughly 15% being singletons. Uncontrolled infection, other autoimmune disease, pregnancy or lactation excluded patients. Study outcomes and limitations: In the blood, most expanded thyroid clonotypes above 0.001 appeared as well.

Sequencing was done on a sample of blood. The chain joins TRBV12-3 or TRBV12-4 to TRBJ2-7; the D call may be TRBD1 or TRBD2 (5 bases each). This TCR was sampled from a woman aged 40 to 49 with Graves' ophthalmopathy. For the CDR3, the DNA is TGTGCCAGCAGGTGGGGGTCGTACGAGCAGTACTTC. Protein sequence: CASRWGSYEQYF.